One and the same sample provided the 14 T cell receptor beta chains below, sequenced in a study of blood T cell repertoires in COVID-19. The protocol was immunoSEQ multiplex PCR, while the TCRdb copy is restricted to in-frame clones and leaves out a portion. This sample has around 280,000 clones, with 75% to 90% found just once. Sequencing input: PBMCs or T cells enriched from blood (not recorded which). Every receptor here comes from a woman in her thirties or forties who had recovered from COVID-19.

This clone has a handful of counts. This sequence joins TRBV7-3 and TRBJ1-2; D may be TRBD1 (5 bases). Germline-derived CDR1 and CDR2 are SGHTA and FQGTGA. The CDR3 is made up of 13 amino acids. The germline V and J ends were trimmed by 2 bases and 2 bases, with 6 bases remaining between them. The CDR3 spells CASSLGGNYGYTF. The CDR3 DNA follows: TGTGCCAGCAGCTTAGGGGGGAACTATGGCTACACCTTC.

The rearrangement joins TRBV6-5 to TRBJ1-2; a possible D gene is TRBD1 (6 bases). The CDR3 runs to 14 residues. Germline CDR1 reads MNHEY; CDR2 reads SVGAGI. Trimming removed 6 bases at V and 0 bases at J, with 11 bases between. CDR3 in amino acids: CASRQGRANYGYTF. CDR3 nucleotides: TGTGCCAGCAGACAGGGTCGAGCTAACTATGGCTACACCTTC.

This CDR3 is CASSLATSDEGYF. In DNA form, the CDR3 reads TGTGCCAGCAGCTTAGCGACGTCCGACGAGGGGTATTTT. The chain carries TRBV7-2 and TRBJ2-3; D is possibly TRBD2 (5 bases). CDR3 length equals 13 residues. V was pared by 0 bases and J by 14 bases, with 15 bases between. The germline V gene encodes CDR1 SGHTA and CDR2 FQGNSA.

The genes are TRBV29-1 and TRBJ2-1; a possible D gene is TRBD2 (6 bases). Germline lookup yields CDR1 SQVTM and CDR2 ANQGSEA. This CDR3 is built from 11 residues. Trimming left V 3 bases short and J 14 bases short, with 14 bases between. CDR3 nucleotide sequence: TGCAGCGTTGATACCGGACTATCAGAGTTCTTC. Its translation: CSVDTGLSEFF.

J is TRBJ2-7 and V is TRBV6-5, with 14 positions matching TRBD2. V lost 5 bases and J lost 7; bases outside the gene matches: 7. CDR1 is MNHEY and CDR2 is SVGAGI in the germline V gene. This CDR3 comprises 15 residues. CDR3 DNA sequence: TGTGCCAGCAGTCTGAGGACTAGCGGGAGGAATGAGCAGTACTTC. This sequence encodes CASSLRTSGRNEQYF.

The chain recombines TRBV5-1 with TRBJ1-4, with TRBD1 identical over 9 bases. The CDR3 is 15 amino acids. V was pared by 2 bases and J by 3 bases, with 2 bases of the junction left unmatched. Germline CDR1 is SGHRS and CDR2 is YFSETQ. The CDR3 region is CASSLGTGPNEKLFF. The CDR3 DNA follows: TGCGCCAGCAGCTTAGGGACAGGGCCTAATGAAAAACTGTTTTTT.

The rearrangement uses TRBV6-2 or TRBV6-3 and TRBJ2-1; D is undetermined. Trimming left V 2 bases short and J 13 bases short, with 9 bases between. This CDR3 spans 11 amino acids. Germline loops: CDR1 MNHEY, CDR2 SVGEGT. As DNA, the CDR3 is TGTGCCAGCAGTTACGGGCCCTCACAGTTCTTC. Protein: CASSYGPSQFF.

This chain connects TRBV9 to TRBJ2-3; TRBD2 matches 15 bases. CDR1 SGDLS and CDR2 YYNGEE come from the germline V gene. J lost 6 bases, V lost 2 bases, and 1 base had no gene match. CDR3 length: 15 amino acids. The CDR3 loop reads CASSVGTSGGDTQYF. The CDR3 DNA reads TGTGCCAGCAGCGTCGGGACTAGCGGGGGGGATACGCAGTATTTT.

The rearrangement uses TRBV2 and TRBJ2-3; 15 bases agree with TRBD2. CDR3 length: 16 amino acids. Trimming at V came to 8 bases and at J to 6 bases, leaving 9 bases not matched to a gene. Germline V gives CDR1 SNHLY, CDR2 FYNNEI. For the CDR3, the DNA is TGTGCCAGCCGACGGACTAGCGGGGGGGCGGGGGATACGCAGTATTTT. Residues: CASRRTSGGAGDTQYF. Variable domain in full (rest from reference TRBV2 and TRBJ2-3): EPEVTQTPSHQVTQMGQEVILRCVPISNHLYFYWYRQILGQKVEFLVSFYNNEISEKSEIFDDQFSVERPDGSNFTLKIRSTKLEDSAMYFCASRRTSGGAGDTQYFGPGTRLTVL.

This chain joins TRBV6-6 and TRBJ2-1, with 8 bases aligning to TRBD1. The CDR3 runs to 16 residues. Germline CDR1 reads MNHNY; CDR2 reads SVGAGI (reference sequence). J gave up 4 bases and V 5 bases, and 10 bases lay outside the gene matches. The CDR3 DNA sequence: TGTGCCAGCAGTCAGGCGGGGACAGGACATTACAATGAGCAGTTCTTC. Translating it yields CASSQAGTGHYNEQFF.

This clone showed up just once. The V and J genes are TRBV25-1 and TRBJ2-1; weak D call: TRBD1 (5 bases). This CDR3 is 15 amino acids long. V lost 1 base and J lost 6, with 13 bases in between. The germline CDR1 and CDR2 sequences are MGHDK and SYGVNS. The CDR3 region has the DNA TGTGCCAGCAGTGAATTCGGCAGGGCCGCCAATGAGCAGTTCTTC. This translates into CASSEFGRAANEQFF.

This chain links TRBV4-3 with TRBJ1-3; D unclear. CDR1 LGHNA and CDR2 YSLEER come from the germline V gene. V was cut by 3 bases and J by 1 base, with 10 bases left in between. The CDR3 contains 15 residues. The CDR3 DNA sequence: TGCGCCAGCAGCCAGGAGCCAATGTCTGGAAACACCATATATTTT. This translates into CASSQEPMSGNTIYF.

CDR3 loop: CASPTTGSFYGYTF. Here the CDR3 DNA reads TGTGCCTCCCCGACGACAGGGTCTTTCTATGGCTACACCTTC. This sequence joins TRBV30 and TRBJ1-2, with 7 bases lining up with TRBD1. CDR1 is GTSNPN and CDR2 is SVGIG in the germline V gene (reference sequence). The CDR3 covers 14 residues. V lost 7 bases to trimming and J lost 4 bases; unmatched junction nucleotides: 12.

This sequence joins TRBV7-3 and TRBJ1-1; maybe TRBD1 (5 bases). The germline CDR1 and CDR2 sequences are SGHTA and FQGTGA. Trimming took off 2 bases at V and 5 bases at J, with 12 bases between the two ends. CDR3 length: 14 amino acids. The CDR3 DNA follows: TGTGCCAGCAGCTTATCTGGCCGGGGGACTGAAGCTTTCTTT. Protein sequence: CASSLSGRGTEAFF.